This T cell receptor beta chain appears in the sequencing data of a study of blood T cell repertoires in COVID-19. Overall study: COVID-19 samples from acute and convalescent phases originated in the United States, Italy and Spain. PBMCs, B-cell-depleted T cells, or T cells provided the cDNA or gDNA that made up the material.

Authors' analysis steps: Estimation of nucleated cell counts was performed using reference gene primer amplification. Only in-frame clones appear in the TCRdb table, and some are missing; sequencing was by immunoSEQ multiplex PCR. The DNA was the basis for D and trimming; V, J and clone size are from that table. The sample yields 250,000 to 300,000 clones, roughly 90% seen once. The CDR3 consists of 16 residues. CDR1 is MDHEN and CDR2 is SYDVKM in the germline V gene. The ends lost 5 bases at V and 4 bases at J; junction bases unmatched: 11. Sequencing was carried out using peripheral blood. The sequence was obtained from a woman between 55 and 75 years old with acute or convalescent COVID-19. The genes are TRBV28 and TRBJ2-1; TRBD2 agrees at 7 bases. CDR3 sequence (DNA): TGTGCCAGCAGTCCCGCTGGTGGGAGGGTATACAATGAGCAGTTCTTC. Protein: CASSPAGGRVYNEQFF.